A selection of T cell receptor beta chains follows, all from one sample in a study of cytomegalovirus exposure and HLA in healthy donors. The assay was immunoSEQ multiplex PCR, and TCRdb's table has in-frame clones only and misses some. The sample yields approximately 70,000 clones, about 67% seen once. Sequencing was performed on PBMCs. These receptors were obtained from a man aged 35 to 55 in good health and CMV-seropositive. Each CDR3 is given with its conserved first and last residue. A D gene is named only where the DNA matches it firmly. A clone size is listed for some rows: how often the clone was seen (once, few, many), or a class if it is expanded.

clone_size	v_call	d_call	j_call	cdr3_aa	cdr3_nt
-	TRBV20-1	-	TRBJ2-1	CSASRLNEQFF	TGCAGTGCTAGTAGATTGAATGAGCAGTTCTTC
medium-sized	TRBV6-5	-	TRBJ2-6	CASSNRVSGANVLTF	TGTGCCAGCAGTAACAGGGTTTCTGGGGCCAACGTCCTGACTTTC
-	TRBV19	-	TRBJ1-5	CASSIRGRGNQPQHF	TGTGCCAGTAGTATAAGGGGAAGGGGCAATCAGCCCCAGCATTTT
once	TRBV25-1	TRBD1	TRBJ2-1	CASSDLGQGHNEQFF	TGTGCCAGCAGTGATCTGGGACAGGGGCACAATGAGCAGTTCTTC
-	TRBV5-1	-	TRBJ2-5	CASSLTSGETQYF	TGCGCCAGCAGCTTGACTAGTGGGGAGACCCAGTACTTC
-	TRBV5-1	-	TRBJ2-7	CASSLGVGRYEQYF	TGCGCCAGCAGCCTGGGTGTGGGGCGTTACGAGCAGTACTTC
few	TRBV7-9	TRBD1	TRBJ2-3	CASSLQGADTQYF	TGTGCCAGCAGCTTACAGGGGGCAGATACGCAGTATTTT
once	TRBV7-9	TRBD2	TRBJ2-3	CATYLAGGGRDTQYF	TGTGCCACCTATCTAGCGGGGGGGGGAAGGGATACGCAGTATTTT
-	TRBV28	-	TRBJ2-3	CASSLGPLLLTDTQYF	TGTGCCAGCAGTTTAGGTCCACTACTCCTCACAGATACGCAGTATTTT
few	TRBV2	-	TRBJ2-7	CASSEVGQSSYEQYF	TGTGCCAGCAGTGAAGTTGGGCAGAGCTCCTACGAGCAGTACTTC
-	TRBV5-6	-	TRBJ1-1	CASSRMTKNTEAFF	TGTGCCAGCAGCCGGATGACAAAGAACACTGAAGCTTTCTTT
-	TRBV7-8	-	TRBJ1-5	CASSLSPSRDNQPQHF	TGTGCCAGCAGCTTATCTCCCTCCCGGGACAATCAGCCCCAGCATTTT
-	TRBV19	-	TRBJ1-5	CASGWAPQHF	TGTGCCAGTGGGTGGGCGCCCCAGCATTTT
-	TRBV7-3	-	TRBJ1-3	CASSLQGSGNTIYF	TGTGCCAGCAGCCTGCAGGGTTCTGGAAACACCATATATTTT